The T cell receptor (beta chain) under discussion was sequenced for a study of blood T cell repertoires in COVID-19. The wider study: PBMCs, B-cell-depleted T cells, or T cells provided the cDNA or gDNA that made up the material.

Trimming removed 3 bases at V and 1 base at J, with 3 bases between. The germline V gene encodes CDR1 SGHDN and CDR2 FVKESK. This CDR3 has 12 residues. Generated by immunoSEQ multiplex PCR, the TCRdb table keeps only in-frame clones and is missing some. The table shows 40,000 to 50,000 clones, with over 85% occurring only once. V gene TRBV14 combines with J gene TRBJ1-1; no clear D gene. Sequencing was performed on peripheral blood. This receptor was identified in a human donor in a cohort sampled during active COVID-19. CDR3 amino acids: CASSQANTEAFF. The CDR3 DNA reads TGTGCCAGCAGCCAGGCGAACACTGAAGCTTTCTTT.